This is a list of T cell receptor beta chains from one sample in a study of T cells after yellow fever vaccination. TCRdb ran MiXCR on the 5' RACE reads and lists one entry per CDR3 protein. The sample has some 560,000 distinct CDR3 sequences, about a sixth seen once. The sample consisted of PBMCs, taken about 5 days after the first yellow fever vaccination. Source of these receptors: a man between 18 and 35 years old who received the YFV17D yellow fever vaccine. Each CDR3 is given with its conserved first and last residue. The order of the fields is CDR3 length, D gene, V gene, CDR3 protein. A D gene is named only where the DNA matches it firmly.

len: 13
d_gene: -
v_gene: TRBV12-3/TRBV12-4
CDR3aa: CASSFTVNTEAFF

len: 16
d_gene: TRBD1
v_gene: TRBV7-2
CDR3aa: CASSHRTGGRQETQYF

len: 16
d_gene: -
v_gene: TRBV4-1
CDR3aa: CASSLSRGGPTDTQYF

len: 13
d_gene: -
v_gene: TRBV20-1
CDR3aa: CSASYRVGTEAFF

len: 11
d_gene: -
v_gene: TRBV12-3/TRBV12-4
CDR3aa: CASSFSGEAFF

len: 15
d_gene: -
v_gene: TRBV7-2
CDR3aa: CASRLKQRGPDTQYF

len: 13
d_gene: -
v_gene: TRBV6-1
CDR3aa: CASREAASGELFF

len: 14
d_gene: TRBD1
v_gene: TRBV28
CDR3aa: CASSPTGLGSPLHF

len: 14
d_gene: -
v_gene: TRBV9
CDR3aa: CASSVGPYQETQYF

len: 14
d_gene: TRBD2
v_gene: TRBV9
CDR3aa: CASSPTSGVDEQYF

len: 17
d_gene: TRBD2
v_gene: TRBV5-1
CDR3aa: CASSLVLAGDVSDTQYF

len: 16
d_gene: TRBD1
v_gene: TRBV12-3/TRBV12-4
CDR3aa: CASRPTGVGNTGELFF

len: 15
d_gene: -
v_gene: TRBV6-5
CDR3aa: CASSYSRARDSPLHF

len: 14
d_gene: -
v_gene: TRBV5-1
CDR3aa: CASSLGTVQETQYF

len: 18
d_gene: TRBD2
v_gene: TRBV11-1
CDR3aa: CASSYQRGEPPNTGELFF

len: 14
d_gene: -
v_gene: TRBV10-3
CDR3aa: CAISESTGGHTIYF

len: 15
d_gene: -
v_gene: TRBV3-1
CDR3aa: CASSRWRLGHDGYTF

len: 15
d_gene: TRBD2
v_gene: TRBV5-4
CDR3aa: CASSLRGGVLDEQFF

len: 13
d_gene: TRBD2
v_gene: TRBV27
CDR3aa: CASSSPPSGLQYF

len: 15
d_gene: TRBD2
v_gene: TRBV7-6
CDR3aa: CASSLLAGGPSEQFF

len: 16
d_gene: -
v_gene: TRBV6-1
CDR3aa: CASRDLGTGPPNEQFF

len: 15
d_gene: -
v_gene: TRBV18
CDR3aa: CASSPGETGKDTQYF

len: 15
d_gene: -
v_gene: TRBV6-1
CDR3aa: CASSGSPSRFYEQYF

len: 13
d_gene: -
v_gene: TRBV19
CDR3aa: CASSIGAGTEAFF

len: 16
d_gene: -
v_gene: TRBV5-1
CDR3aa: CASSLRPQGQNTEAFF

len: 10
d_gene: -
v_gene: TRBV20-1
CDR3aa: CSARVLASYF

len: 15
d_gene: TRBD1
v_gene: TRBV28
CDR3aa: CASRSTGTENTEAFF

len: 16
d_gene: TRBD1
v_gene: TRBV6-1
CDR3aa: CASEWTGQENTGELFF